The 19 T cell receptor beta chains given below trace back to one sample, sequenced in a study of blood T cell repertoires in COVID-19. Data came from immunoSEQ multiplex PCR; TCRdb stores just in-frame clones and leaves some out. This table holds roughly 240,000 clones, more than 75% found once. The sequencing input was peripheral blood. These receptors all stem from a woman older than 75 with COVID-19, enrolled during active disease.

This rearrangement joins TRBV13 to TRBJ2-1; D perhaps matches TRBD2 (7 bases). CDR1 is PRHDT, CDR2 FYEKMQ, per germline (reference sequence). The V and J ends lost 5 bases and 0 bases respectively, with 11 bases between them. CDR3 length equals 15 residues. The CDR3 here is CASSDRGASYNEQFF. The CDR3 DNA follows: TGTGCCAGCAGCGACCGGGGGGCCTCCTACAATGAGCAGTTCTTC.

The genes are TRBV3-1 (or the pseudogene TRBV3-2) and TRBJ1-3, with 7 bases aligning to TRBD1. Germline V CDR1 and CDR2: LGHDT, YNNKEL (reference sequence). The CDR3 is 16 residues long. V lost 0 bases and J lost 1; bases outside the gene matches: 3. For the CDR3, the DNA is TGTGCCAGCAGCCAAGAGGACAGGATATCTGGAAACACCATATATTTT. It codes for CASSQEDRISGNTIYF.

V usage is TRBV6-4 and J usage is TRBJ2-5, with 8 bases lining up with TRBD2. V was pared by 3 bases and J by 5 bases, with 11 bases of the junction left unmatched. The CDR3 is 16 amino acids. Germline V gene data show CDR1 as MRHNA and CDR2 as SNTAGT. CDR3 loop: CASSEMRGEAWETQYF. CDR3 coding DNA: TGTGCCAGCAGTGAAATGCGGGGGGAAGCTTGGGAGACCCAGTACTTC.

V is TRBV29-1 and J is TRBJ1-2; D ambiguous. CDR1 is SQVTM, CDR2 ANQGSEA, per germline. The CDR3 sequence is 10 residues long. The V gene lost 3 bases and the J gene lost 6 bases, with 5 bases spanning the gap. In DNA, the CDR3 is TGCAGCGTTGACGGGGATGGCTACACCTTC. Its translation is CSVDGDGYTF.

Details on this clone: Compared with germline, one end of the junction differs, possibly owing to a read error. The rearrangement joins TRBV27 to TRBJ1-2, with D hard to call. The CDR3 length is 8 residues. Germline loops: CDR1 MNHEY, CDR2 SMNVEV (reference sequence). CDR3 DNA sequence: TGTGCCAGCAATAAGCCCCTCTTC. Translating it yields CASNKPLF.

The chain is built from TRBV29-1 and TRBJ1-5, with TRBD1 matching 8 bases. CDR3 length: 12 amino acids. Per the germline V gene, CDR1 is SQVTM and CDR2 is ANQGSEA. J lost 4 bases, V lost 4 bases, and 0 bases had no gene match. The CDR3 spells CSVGTGNQPQHF. CDR3 nucleotides: TGCAGCGTTGGGACAGGGAATCAGCCCCAGCATTTT.

This clone was seen more than once but under ten times. This chain links TRBV7-2 with TRBJ1-1; a weak D match, TRBD1 (6 bases). CDR1 SGHTA and CDR2 FQGNSA come from the germline V gene. The CDR3 sequence is 14 residues long. The ends were cut back, 1 base at V and 6 bases at J, with 12 bases in the middle. The CDR3 loop reads CASSLVQGISEAFF. CDR3 coding DNA: TGTGCCAGCAGCTTAGTCCAGGGGATCTCTGAAGCTTTCTTT.

CDR3 sequence (DNA): TGTGCCAGCAGACAAGACCCGCGGGATACGCAGTATTTT. Its translation is CASRQDPRDTQYF. The chain couples TRBV6-5 to TRBJ2-3, with D hard to call. The germline V gene encodes CDR1 MNHEY and CDR2 SVGAGI. Between the trimmed V and J ends, which lost 6 bases and 6 bases, there was a span of 13 bases. This CDR3 is built from 13 residues.

The rearrangement joins TRBV6-2 or TRBV6-3 to TRBJ2-7; weak D call: TRBD2 (5 bases). The CDR3 loop spans 15 amino acids. The germline V gene has CDR1 MNHEY and CDR2 SVGEGT. V was shortened by 2 bases and J by 2 bases, with 13 bases between the two germline ends. CDR3 region: CASSYGGRTPYEQYF. The CDR3 bases are TGTGCCAGCAGTTACGGAGGCAGGACGCCCTACGAGCAGTACTTC.

The chain employs TRBV18 and TRBJ1-3, with 7 bases aligning to TRBD1. Germline loops: CDR1 KGHSH, CDR2 LQKENI. The CDR3 has 16 amino acids. The V gene end was trimmed by 4 bases and the J gene end by 0 bases; junction bases not matched to a gene: 6. Written as DNA, the CDR3 is TGTGCCAGCTCACGGACAGGACTGATCTCTGGAAACACCATATATTTT. Translating it yields CASSRTGLISGNTIYF.

This sequence joins TRBV27 and TRBJ1-1; weak D call: TRBD1 (6 bases). This CDR3 is built from 16 residues. Germline V gives CDR1 MNHEY, CDR2 SMNVEV (reference sequence). Trimming pared 3 bases from V and 5 bases from J, leaving 19 bases between. CDR3 region: CASSLRTGLGGTEAFF. The CDR3 coding sequence is TGTGCCAGCAGTTTGCGTACAGGGTTAGGTGGGACTGAAGCTTTCTTT.

The chain carries TRBV30 and TRBJ1-1; 8 nucleotides line up with TRBD1. The germline CDR1 and CDR2 sequences are GTSNPN and SVGIG (reference sequence). Germline trimming cut 0 bases from V and 0 bases from J; bases unmatched to any gene: 3. CDR3 length equals 15 residues. The chain's CDR3 is CAWSVQGAMNTEAFF. The CDR3 bases are TGTGCCTGGAGTGTGCAGGGGGCCATGAACACTGAAGCTTTCTTT. Drawing the rest from reference TRBV30 and TRBJ1-1, the complete variable domain is SQTIHQWPATLVQPVGSPLSLECTVEGTSNPNLYWYRQAAGRGLQLLFYSVGIGQISSEVPQNLSASRPQDRQFILSSKKLLLSDSGFYLCAWSVQGAMNTEAFFGQGTRLTVV.

This clone was seen a single time. J is TRBJ1-3 and V is TRBV30, with D possibly TRBD1 on 6 matching bases. CDR1 and CDR2 (germline): GTSNPN, SVGIG (reference sequence). The CDR3 length is 15 residues. Trimming stripped 3 bases from V and 4 bases from J, with 16 bases between. The CDR3: CAWRQGSSTGNTIYF. DNA for the CDR3: TGTGCCTGGAGACAGGGAAGTAGTACAGGAAACACCATATATTTT. The whole variable domain, remainder taken from reference TRBV30 and TRBJ1-3, is SQTIHQWPATLVQPVGSPLSLECTVEGTSNPNLYWYRQAAGRGLQLLFYSVGIGQISSEVPQNLSASRPQDRQFILSSKKLLLSDSGFYLCAWRQGSSTGNTIYFGEGSWLTVV.

The V call is TRBV7-9, the J call TRBJ2-3; 11 nucleotides line up with TRBD2. From germline, CDR1 is SEHNR and CDR2 FQNEAQ (reference sequence). CDR3 size: 16 residues. Germline trimming cut 4 bases from V and 3 bases from J; bases unmatched to any gene: 6. The CDR3 nucleotides are TGTGCCAGCAGCTCCTTAGCGGGGGGGGTGACAGATACGCAGTATTTT. It specifies CASSSLAGGVTDTQYF.

V is TRBV18 and J is TRBJ1-1; D perhaps matches TRBD1 (5 bases). CDR1 and CDR2 (germline): KGHSH, LQKENI. This CDR3 comprises 15 residues. V gave up 1 base and J gave up 0 bases, with 9 bases separating them. The CDR3 protein is CASSPLKGVNTEAFF. The CDR3, as DNA: TGTGCCAGCTCACCACTGAAAGGGGTGAACACTGAAGCTTTCTTT.

The CDR3 bases are TGTGCCAGCAGCTTAGATTTGAGAGAAGCTTTCTTT. Its translation is CASSLDLREAFF. The chain employs TRBV11-2 and TRBJ1-1; no definite D call. V was cut by 0 bases and J by 8 bases, with 7 bases left in between. The CDR3 loop spans 12 amino acids. Germline CDR1 is SGHAT and CDR2 is FQNNGV. Full variable domain (remainder filled in from reference TRBV11-2 and TRBJ1-1): EAGVAQSPRYKIIEKRQSVAFWCNPISGHATLYWYQQILGQGPKLLIQFQNNGVVDDSQLPKDRFSAERLKGVDSTLKIQPAKLEDSAVYLCASSLDLREAFFGQGTRLTVV.

The V gene is TRBV6-5, the J gene TRBJ2-1, with 9 nucleotides matching TRBD2. Germline CDR1 and CDR2: MNHEY and SVGAGI. This CDR3 spans 12 amino acids. The J segment lost 15 bases and the V segment lost 6 bases, leaving 9 bases of the junction unmatched. CDR3 loop: CASRELAGVLFF. CDR3 DNA: TGTGCCAGCAGAGAGTTAGCGGGGGTTCTGTTCTTC.

This chain links TRBV5-4 with TRBJ2-3; 9 bases map to TRBD2. This CDR3 comprises 16 residues. The V gene end was trimmed by 6 bases and the J gene end by 3 bases; junction bases not matched to a gene: 11. Per germline, CDR1 SGHNT and CDR2 YYREEE (reference sequence). For the CDR3, the DNA is TGTGCCAGCACTCCGGCAGGCGGGGGGGCGACAGATACGCAGTATTTT. Encoded protein: CASTPAGGGATDTQYF. The complete variable domain, with remaining parts taken from reference TRBV5-4 and TRBJ2-3, reads ETGVTQSPTHLIKTRGQQVTLRCSSQSGHNTVSWYQQALGQGPQFIFQYYREEENGRGNFPPRFSGLQFPNYSSELNVNALELDDSALYLCASTPAGGGATDTQYFGPGTRLTVL.

CDR3 sequence reads: CASSGRGGAFPDTQYF. Written as DNA, the CDR3 is TGTGCCAGTAGTGGGCGGGGGGGCGCGTTCCCAGATACGCAGTATTTT. The J gene is TRBJ2-3, the V gene TRBV19; TRBD2 agrees at 9 bases. Germline V gene lookup returns CDR1 LNHDA and CDR2 SQIVND (reference sequence). J gave up 4 bases and V 5 bases, and 10 bases lay outside the gene matches. The CDR3 extends over 16 amino acids.